This T cell receptor beta chain was profiled in a study of Ad26.COV2.S vaccination and SARS-CoV-2 variants. Study-level information: Ad26.COV2.S was injected intramuscularly once or twice, 56 days apart.

Whole-study results and caveats: The study found similar non-spike TCR breadth in vaccine and placebo recipients. Analyses of TCR breadth and depth may have underestimated total T cell responses.

Libraries were prepared by immunoSEQ multiplex PCR; TCRdb keeps only in-frame clonotypes and omits some of them. Among about 330,000 clones listed, 75% to 90% were seen once. Treatment reported: around 19 received Ad26.COV2.S at low or high dose, single or two shots; several received placebo; per-sample allocation not given. It was on day 63 after the first vaccine or placebo injection that samples were taken. Cohort 1b enrolled adults aged 18-55 years in Boston. Germline V CDR1 and CDR2: SGHDN, FVKESK. V lost 4 bases to trimming and J lost 4 bases, with 16 bases between them. The CDR3 consists of 15 residues. Details on this clone: Its cognate antigen is unknown.

The sequence was obtained from a person aged 18-60 years who received the Ad26.COV2.S COVID-19 vaccine or a placebo. Sequencing used peripheral blood, obtained in a trial of Ad26.COV2.S vaccine versus placebo. The J gene is TRBJ1-1, the V gene TRBV14; D not resolved. For the CDR3, the DNA is TGTGCCAGCAGCCCCCGTTTGGCCTGGGGCACTGAAGCTTTCTTT. Protein: CASSPRLAWGTEAFF. Based on the CDR3 plus reference TRBV14 and TRBJ1-1, the full variable domain is EAGVTQFPSHSVIEKGQTVTLRCDPISGHDNLYWYRRVMGKEIKFLLHFVKESKQDESGMPNNRFLAERTGGTYSTLKVQPAELEDSGVYFCASSPRLAWGTEAFFGQGTRLTVV.